What follows are 31 T cell receptor beta chains derived from one specimen sequenced in a study of T cells in Graves' hyperthyroidism and ophthalmopathy. The investigators amplified TCR beta CDR3 regions from RNA transcripts. First-round RT-PCR of the TCR CDR3 relied on the HTBI primer set. TCRdb analysed the multiplex PCR reads with MiXCR anew, one entry per CDR3 protein. The sample carries roughly 200,000 distinct CDR3 sequences, 15% to 20% recorded once. Sequencing was carried out using blood. Source of these receptors: a man in his forties with Graves' hyperthyroidism.

In the case of this clonotype: A much larger clone sits a single nucleotide away, making a read error possible. The chain couples TRBV25-1 to TRBJ2-3; 9 nucleotides align to TRBD2. The germline CDR1 and CDR2 sequences are MGHDK and SYGVNS. CDR3 length: 13 amino acids. V lost 4 bases and J lost 6; bases outside the gene matches: 2. CDR3 nucleotides: TGTGCCAGCAGTGTTAGCGGGGGTGATACGCAGTATTTT. This codes for CASSVSGGDTQYF.

The chain has TRBV19 and TRBJ1-2, with D tentatively TRBD1 (5 bases). Deletions cut 6 bases from V and 4 bases from J, with 21 bases between. Per the germline V gene, CDR1 is LNHDA and CDR2 is SQIVND (reference sequence). This CDR3 is built from 16 residues. The CDR3 region has the DNA TGTGCCAGTAGCCTATCAGTCCGACCTACAGGCTATGGCTACACCTTC. It specifies CASSLSVRPTGYGYTF.

This clonotype was detected many times. The gene calls are TRBV19 and TRBJ1-1; the D gene is possibly TRBD1 (5 bases). CDR3 length equals 13 residues. V lost 4 bases and J 4 bases, leaving 10 bases between the germline ends. In germline, CDR1 is LNHDA, CDR2 SQIVND (reference sequence). DNA for the CDR3: TGTGCCAGTAGTACCGGGGCGGGCACTGAAGCTTTCTTT. It yields the protein CASSTGAGTEAFF.

As regards this clonotype: A read error may explain this, as a much larger clone is one base away. This sequence joins TRBV12-3 or TRBV12-4 and TRBJ2-1; D unresolved. This CDR3 is 12 amino acids long. V was pared by 4 bases and J by 7 bases, with 8 bases between. The CDR3 bases are TGTGCCAGCAGTTCAATCCGAAATGAGCAGTTCTTC. Its translation: CASSSIRNEQFF.

The chain uses TRBV5-1 and TRBJ2-1, with D hard to call. This CDR3 spans 15 amino acids. V gave up 0 bases and J gave up 6 bases, with 13 bases separating them. Germline V gene lookup returns CDR1 SGHRS and CDR2 YFSETQ. This CDR3 reads CASSLASVPRNEQFF. The DNA for the CDR3 is TGCGCCAGCAGCTTGGCCTCCGTCCCCCGCAATGAGCAGTTCTTC. Drawing the rest from reference TRBV5-1 and TRBJ2-1, the complete variable domain is KAGVTQTPRYLIKTRGQQVTLSCSPISGHRSVSWYQQTPGQGLQFLFEYFSETQRNKGNFPGRFSGRQFSNSRSEMNVSTLELGDSALYLCASSLASVPRNEQFFGPGTRLTVL.

This chain connects TRBV5-1 to TRBJ2-3; TRBD2 matches 8 bases. Trimming removed 3 bases from V and 2 bases from J; junction bases left unmatched: 5. CDR1 and CDR2 from the germline V gene are SGHRS and YFSETQ. This CDR3 has 15 amino acids. CDR3 loop: CASSWRGDHTDTQYF. The CDR3 DNA is TGCGCCAGCAGCTGGCGGGGGGACCACACAGATACGCAGTATTTT.

The table lists this clonotype with a few counts. The genes are TRBV6-1 and TRBJ1-1, with D possibly being TRBD1 (5 bases). Germline lookup yields CDR1 MNHNS and CDR2 SASEGT. The CDR3 runs to 12 residues. V lost 7 bases, J lost 11 bases, and 17 bases lay in between. Here the CDR3 reads CASTTRGGAAFF. The CDR3 DNA follows: TGTGCCAGCACTACGCGGGGCGGGGCGGCTTTCTTT.

This clonotype showed up many times. The junction departs from germline at one end; a sequencing error may be responsible. The V and J genes are TRBV7-7 and TRBJ2-1; D is perhaps TRBD1 or TRBD2 (5 bases each). CDR1 is SSHAT and CDR2 is FNYEAQ in the germline V gene (reference sequence). This CDR3 is built from 14 residues. The CDR3 bases are TGTGCTAGCAGCGCCGGGACCGTATCGATGGAGCAGTTCTTC. Protein sequence: CASSAGTVSMEQFF.

This clonotype has only a few counts. The chain has TRBV10-2 and TRBJ1-1; D remains unclear. This CDR3 comprises 13 residues. Trimming pared 6 bases from V and 1 base from J, leaving 9 bases between. The germline CDR1 and CDR2 sequences are WSHSY and SAAADI. The CDR3 protein is CASREGANTEAFF. The CDR3 DNA is TGCGCCAGCAGAGAGGGCGCGAACACTGAAGCTTTCTTT.

This clonotype showed up many times. The V and J genes are TRBV27 and TRBJ2-5; 9 bases map to TRBD1. The CDR3 runs to 15 residues. With V trimmed by 4 bases and J by 2 bases, 5 bases remained unmatched. Germline CDR1 reads MNHEY; CDR2 reads SMNVEV (reference sequence). CDR3 DNA: TGTGCCAGCAGTTCTCTAGGGACAGGGCAAGAGACCCAGTACTTC. Encoded protein: CASSSLGTGQETQYF.

This clonotype was detected a few times. The junction does not match germline at one end; this may be a read error. V usage is TRBV7-9 and J usage is TRBJ1-1; D gene uncertain. This CDR3 contains 14 residues. Germline V gene data show CDR1 as SEHNR and CDR2 as FQNEAQ (reference sequence). CDR3 sequence reads: CAGSLFEGMSEAFF. The CDR3 DNA sequence: TGTGCCGGCAGCTTATTTGAAGGGATGAGTGAAGCTTTCTTT.

This clonotype showed up many times. This chain connects TRBV7-3 to TRBJ1-2, with D possibly being TRBD1 (5 bases). The CDR3 loop spans 15 amino acids. Trimming took off 5 bases at V and 7 bases at J, with 20 bases between the two ends. CDR1 is SGHTA and CDR2 is FQGTGA in the germline V gene. CDR3 sequence: CASSPEGAPLGGYTF. The CDR3 nucleotides read TGTGCCAGCAGCCCTGAAGGGGCCCCACTGGGTGGCTACACCTTC.

This clonotype was observed many times. The chain combines TRBV5-1 with TRBJ2-3; D may correspond to TRBD1 or TRBD2 (6 bases each). The CDR3 is 15 amino acids. The V and J ends lost 0 bases and 5 bases respectively, with 13 bases between them. Germline values: CDR1 SGHRS, CDR2 YFSETQ. For the CDR3, the DNA is TGCGCCAGCAGCTTGGAGTCGGGGGCGGAAGATACGCAGTATTTT. Translation: CASSLESGAEDTQYF.

V is TRBV4-1 and J is TRBJ1-2, with D hard to call. This CDR3 is 14 amino acids long. The V gene lost 8 bases and the J gene lost 2 bases, with 15 bases spanning the gap. Germline loops: CDR1 MGHRA, CDR2 YSYEKL. Here the CDR3 reads CASSQGGKNYGYTF. The CDR3 region has the DNA TGCGCCAGCTCACAAGGCGGGAAGAACTATGGCTACACCTTC.

This clonotype was observed many times. The chain uses TRBV9 and TRBJ2-7, with TRBD1 matching 9 bases. This CDR3 has 14 amino acids. Per germline, CDR1 SGDLS and CDR2 YYNGEE. With V trimmed by 7 bases and J by 2 bases, 7 bases remained unmatched. DNA of the CDR3: TGTGCCAGCGGGGTGGGACAGGGTACCTACGAGCAGTACTTC. It is translated as CASGVGQGTYEQYF.

In this sample, this clonotype turned up many times. The genes are TRBV4-3 and TRBJ2-7; 7 positions match TRBD2. Germline trimming cut 0 bases from V and 0 bases from J; bases unmatched to any gene: 5. Germline assignment: CDR1 LGHNA and CDR2 YSLEER. The CDR3 loop spans 16 amino acids. The DNA of the CDR3 is TGCGCCAGCAGCCAAGACGGGACTACGCCCTCCTACGAGCAGTACTTC. Its translation: CASSQDGTTPSYEQYF.

With regard to this clonotype: The germline gene is not matched at one end of the junction; a read error may be the cause. The chain is built from TRBV18 and TRBJ2-1; D gene uncertain. Germline values: CDR1 KGHSH, CDR2 LQKENI. The CDR3 has 16 residues. CDR3 nucleotides: TGTGCCAGCTCACGAACTACGAATCCCTCCTACGATGAGCAGTTCTTC. Amino acids: CASSRTTNPSYDEQFF.

This clonotype was detected a few times. The chain is built from TRBV15 and TRBJ2-3; D perhaps matches TRBD2 (6 bases). This CDR3 is built from 15 residues. Germline loops: CDR1 LNHNV, CDR2 YYDKDF (reference sequence). V dropped 0 bases and J dropped 5 bases, with 12 bases sitting between them. DNA of the CDR3: TGTGCCACCAGCAGAGAGGGGGGTAACCGAGATACGCAGTATTTT. Translation: CATSREGGNRDTQYF.

This clonotype has at least ten counts. CDR3 region: CASRQGQGWGTEAFF. The CDR3 DNA reads as TGTGCCAGCAGACAGGGACAGGGTTGGGGCACTGAAGCTTTCTTT. V and J are TRBV28 and TRBJ1-1; 9 positions agree with TRBD1. Germline V gene sequence: CDR1 MDHEN, CDR2 SYDVKM. The V and J ends lost 6 bases and 4 bases, in that order; junction bases with no gene match: 9. CDR3 size: 15 residues.

This clonotype was found many times. The chain has TRBV6-2 or TRBV6-3 and TRBJ1-2; D remains unclear. The germline V and J ends were trimmed by 6 bases and 0 bases, with 8 bases remaining between them. Germline-derived CDR1 and CDR2 are MNHEY and SVGEGT. The CDR3 is 13 residues long. In DNA, the CDR3 is TGTGCCAGCAGGACTGGTTCTAACTATGGCTACACCTTC. It translates to CASRTGSNYGYTF.

The chain combines TRBV6-2 or TRBV6-3 with TRBJ1-3, with 9 bases fitting TRBD1. This CDR3 spans 14 amino acids. V trimming: 0 bases; J trimming: 8 bases; junction bases outside the gene matches: 2. Germline CDR1 and CDR2: MNHEY and SVGEGT. As DNA, the CDR3 is TGTGCCAGCAGTTACTCGGACAGGGGACACACCATATATTTT. It codes for CASSYSDRGHTIYF.

This clonotype was recorded at least ten times. The genes are TRBV7-8 and TRBJ2-7; D ambiguous. The V end lost 2 bases, the J end lost 3 bases, and 5 bases lay between the germline ends. CDR1 SGHVS and CDR2 FQNEAQ come from the germline V gene. The CDR3 runs 12 residues. For the CDR3, the DNA is TGTGCCAGCAGCTTAAACCACTACGAGCAGTACTTC. Protein: CASSLNHYEQYF.

This clonotype was detected only a few times. Mismatch with germline at one junction end may stem from a read error. For the CDR3, the DNA is TGTGCCAGCAGCCCTATTTTGCAGGCCAGCGTCCTGACTTTC. Translation gives CASSPILQASVLTF. The J gene is TRBJ2-6, the V gene TRBV7-2, with no clear D. Germline assignment: CDR1 SGHTA and CDR2 FQGNSA. The CDR3 length is 14 residues.

This chain uses TRBV2 with TRBJ1-6, with unresolved D. The CDR3 spans 13 residues. In germline, CDR1 is SNHLY, CDR2 FYNNEI. Trimming took 5 bases from V and 10 from J, leaving 12 bases between them. The CDR3 here is CASSFDIKSPLHF. CDR3 sequence (DNA): TGTGCCAGCAGTTTTGACATTAAGTCACCCCTCCACTTT.

This clonotype was seen only a few times. The chain recombines TRBV6-2 or TRBV6-3 with TRBJ1-1; D perhaps matches TRBD1 (6 bases). V shed 2 bases and J shed 3 bases, with 10 bases lying between them. The CDR3 consists of 14 residues. The V gene's germline CDR1 is MNHEY and CDR2 SVGEGT. The CDR3 reads CASSYQGTYTEAFF. The CDR3, as DNA: TGTGCCAGCAGTTACCAGGGGACGTACACTGAAGCTTTCTTT.

This clonotype was seen repeatedly, ten times or more. The chain has TRBV7-8 and TRBJ2-7; the match to TRBD1 covers 7 bases. In germline, CDR1 is SGHVS, CDR2 FQNEAQ. The CDR3 contains 14 residues. Germline trimming cut 4 bases from V and 4 bases from J; bases unmatched to any gene: 7. CDR3 nucleotides: TGTGCCAGCAGCTCCCCAAGACAGGGATACGAGCAGTACTTC. Protein: CASSSPRQGYEQYF.

This clonotype was detected once. The CDR3 region is CASSLIAGGQTDTQYF. Written as DNA, the CDR3 is TGTGCCAGCAGCTTAATAGCGGGGGGCCAGACAGATACGCAGTATTTT. The rearrangement joins TRBV7-3 to TRBJ2-3, with 10 bases lining up with TRBD2. The CDR3 runs to 16 residues. Germline V lookup: CDR1 SGHTA, CDR2 FQGTGA. The junction had 4 bases not matched to a gene; V was cut back by 1 base and J by 3 bases.

This clonotype was seen at least ten times. The chain is built from TRBV12-3 or TRBV12-4 and TRBJ1-1; no definite D call. Trimming removed 3 bases from V and 5 bases from J, with 4 bases in between. This CDR3 is built from 11 residues. CDR3 DNA sequence: TGTGCCAGCAGTTTGGGGACTGAAGCTTTCTTT. This gives the protein CASSLGTEAFF.

There are many counts of this clonotype. The rearrangement uses TRBV7-8 and TRBJ1-1; 9 bases agree with TRBD1. This CDR3 contains 18 residues. The junction had 17 bases not matched to a gene; V was cut back by 4 bases and J by 5 bases. Germline V gives CDR1 SGHVS, CDR2 FQNEAQ. The CDR3 protein is CASSSTYRGRKEGTEAFF. CDR3 coding DNA: TGTGCCAGCAGCTCGACATACAGGGGGCGTAAGGAAGGTACTGAAGCTTTCTTT.

A note on this clonotype: A much larger clonotype is one base distant, so this may be a read error. V and J are TRBV5-1 and TRBJ1-2; TRBD1 aligns across 12 bases. This CDR3 contains 14 residues. Germline CDR1 SGHRS, CDR2 YFSETQ. The CDR3 spells CASGLGQGAYGYTF. The CDR3, as DNA: TGCGCCAGCGGCTTGGGACAGGGGGCCTATGGCTACACCTTC.

The chain carries TRBV19 and TRBJ2-1; perhaps TRBD2 as D (6 bases). The V end lost 3 bases, the J end lost 1 base, and 13 bases lay between the germline ends. This CDR3 is 16 amino acids long. Germline V gene data show CDR1 as LNHDA and CDR2 as SQIVND (reference sequence). CDR3 coding DNA: TGTGCCAGTAGTATGGAGGGGAGGCTTTCCTACAATGAGCAGTTCTTC. Translating gives CASSMEGRLSYNEQFF.